This T cell receptor beta chain was obtained from a study of blood T cell repertoires in COVID-19. TCRdb's copy holds only in-frame clones and misses some; the assay was immunoSEQ multiplex PCR. The table has about 190,000 clones, 84% seen once. Germline lookup yields CDR1 SGHDT and CDR2 YYEEEE. The CDR3 extends over 17 amino acids. V shed 4 bases and J shed 2 bases, with 21 bases lying between them. The rearrangement links TRBV5-6 to TRBJ1-1, with D unclear. This TCR came from a woman aged 25 to 39 who had recovered from COVID-19. The sequencing input was PBMCs or T cells enriched from blood (not recorded which). DNA of the CDR3: TGTGCCAGCAGCCCAAGTGCTGGTTCGGGAAGAAACACTGAAGCTTTCTTT. Translated: CASSPSAGSGRNTEAFF.